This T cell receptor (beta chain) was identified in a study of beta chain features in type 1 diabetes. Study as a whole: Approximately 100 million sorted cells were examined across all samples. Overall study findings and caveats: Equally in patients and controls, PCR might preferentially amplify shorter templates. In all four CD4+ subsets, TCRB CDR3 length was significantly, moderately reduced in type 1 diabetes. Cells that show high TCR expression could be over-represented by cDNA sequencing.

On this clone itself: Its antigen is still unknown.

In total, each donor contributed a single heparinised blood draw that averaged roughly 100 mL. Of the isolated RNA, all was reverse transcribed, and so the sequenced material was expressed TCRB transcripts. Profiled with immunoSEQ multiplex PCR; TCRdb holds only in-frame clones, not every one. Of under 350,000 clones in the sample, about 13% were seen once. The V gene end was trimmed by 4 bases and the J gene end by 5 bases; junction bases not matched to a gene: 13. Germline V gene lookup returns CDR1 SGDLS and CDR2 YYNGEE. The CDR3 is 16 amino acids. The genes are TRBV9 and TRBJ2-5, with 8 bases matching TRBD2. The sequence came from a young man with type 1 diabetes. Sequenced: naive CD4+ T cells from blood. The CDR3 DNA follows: TGTGCCAGCAGCCCCCTAAGCGGGAGAAACGGCGAGACCCAGTACTTC. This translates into CASSPLSGRNGETQYF.